A selection of T cell receptor beta chains follows, all from one sample in a study of shared clonotypes between healthy human individuals. Generated by immunoSEQ multiplex PCR, the TCRdb table keeps only in-frame clones and is missing some. Of 550,000 to 750,000 clones detected, nearly 97% appear once; the ten largest clones hold 0.1% to 0.11%. Sequences were obtained from naive CD8+ T cells sorted from blood. All receptors come from a woman in her 30s in good health. The CDR3 runs from the conserved cysteine through the conserved F or W. The order of the fields is J gene, V gene, clone size, D gene, CDR3 protein, CDR3 DNA. The D gene is left open where the match is weak. The size of a clone is reported for some rows only, either as once, few or many, or as a class for expanded clones.

>TRBJ2-7|TRBV10-1|NA|NA
CASSEWLDVFYEQYF
TGCGCCAGCAGTGAGTGGCTAGATGTGTTCTACGAGCAGTACTTC
>TRBJ1-1|TRBV5-6|NA|TRBD1
CASSPDRGRWNTEAFF
TGTGCCAGCAGCCCGGACAGGGGTCGGTGGAACACTGAAGCTTTCTTT
>TRBJ1-2|TRBV30|NA|NA
CAWSWTYGYTF
TGTGCCTGGAGTTGGACCTATGGCTACACCTTC
>TRBJ2-5|TRBV4-1|NA|TRBD1
CASSQEGQGARETQYF
TGCGCCAGCAGCCAAGAGGGACAGGGGGCGCGGGAGACCCAGTACTTC
>TRBJ2-5|TRBV1|NA|NA
CTSSQDRRRGTGGEETQYF
TGCACCAGCAGCCAAGATCGACGTCGGGGGACTGGGGGGGAAGAGACCCAGTACTTC
>TRBJ2-7|TRBV29-1|NA|NA
CSVGRDYEQYF
TGCAGCGTTGGGCGCGATTACGAGCAGTACTTC
>TRBJ2-7|TRBV27|NA|NA
CASSLSWDYEQYF
TGTGCCAGCAGTTTATCCTGGGACTACGAGCAGTACTTC
>TRBJ2-7|TRBV13|NA|TRBD1
CASSLWTGANYEQYF
TGTGCCAGCAGCCTATGGACAGGGGCAAACTACGAGCAGTACTTC
>TRBJ1-2|TRBV11-2|once|NA
CASSPSLTDSWGYTF
TGTGCCAGCAGCCCATCCTTGACAGATTCGTGGGGCTACACCTTC
>TRBJ2-1|TRBV11-2|NA|NA
CASSWFSESSYNEQFF
TGTGCCAGCAGCTGGTTTAGCGAAAGCTCCTACAATGAGCAGTTCTTC
>TRBJ1-1|TRBV6-5|NA|TRBD1
CASSGTAVLNTEAFF
TGTGCCAGCAGCGGGACAGCAGTCCTGAACACTGAAGCTTTCTTT
>TRBJ2-4|TRBV29-1|NA|NA
CSVEVEAKNIQYF
TGCAGCGTTGAGGTGGAAGCCAAAAACATTCAGTACTTC
>TRBJ2-6|TRBV19|NA|NA
CATNSGANVLTF
TGTGCCACCAACTCTGGGGCCAACGTCCTGACTTTC
>TRBJ2-1|TRBV27|NA|TRBD2
CATGTSGPDEQFF
TGTGCCACCGGGACTAGCGGGCCGGATGAGCAGTTCTTC
>TRBJ2-1|TRBV7-9|NA|NA
CASSPDWYPNEQFF
TGTGCCAGCAGCCCCGACTGGTACCCCAATGAGCAGTTCTTC
>TRBJ2-7|TRBV5-6|NA|TRBD2
CASSLEASGRFYEQYF
TGTGCCAGCAGCTTGGAGGCTAGCGGGAGATTTTACGAGCAGTACTTC
>TRBJ2-6|TRBV9|NA|TRBD1
CASSGTGYSSGANVLTF
TGTGCCAGCAGCGGGACAGGGTATTCCTCTGGGGCCAACGTCCTGACTTTC